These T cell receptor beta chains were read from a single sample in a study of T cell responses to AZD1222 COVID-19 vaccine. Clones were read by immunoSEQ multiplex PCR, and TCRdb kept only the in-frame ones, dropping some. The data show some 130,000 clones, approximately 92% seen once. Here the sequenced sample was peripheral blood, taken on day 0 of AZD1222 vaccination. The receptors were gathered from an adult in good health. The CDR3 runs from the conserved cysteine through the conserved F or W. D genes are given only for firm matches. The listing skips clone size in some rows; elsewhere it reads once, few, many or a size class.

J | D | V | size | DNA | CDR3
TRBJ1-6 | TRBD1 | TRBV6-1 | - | TGTGCCGCGGGACAGTATAATTCACCCCTCCACTTT | CAAGQYNSPLHF
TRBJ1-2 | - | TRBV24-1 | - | TGTGCCACCAGTGACCTCTTGGCAGGGGATGGCTACACCTTC | CATSDLLAGDGYTF
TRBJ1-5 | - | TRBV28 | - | TGTGCCAGCAGTTCCCGATTCCTAAATCAGCCCCAGCATTTT | CASSSRFLNQPQHF
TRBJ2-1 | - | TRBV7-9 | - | TGTGCCAGCAGGGTTGATGAGCAGTTCTTC | CASRVDEQFF
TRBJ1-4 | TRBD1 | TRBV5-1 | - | TGCGCCAGCAGCGATTCCGGGACAGGGGACGAAAAACTGTTTTTT | CASSDSGTGDEKLFF
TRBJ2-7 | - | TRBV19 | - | TGTGCCAGTAGTATAGATAGGCAGGGCGAGCAGTACTTC | CASSIDRQGEQYF
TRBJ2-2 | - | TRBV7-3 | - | TGTGCCAGCAGCCCGTTTAATGGGGTTAGGAGCACCGGGGAGCTGTTTTTT | CASSPFNGVRSTGELFF
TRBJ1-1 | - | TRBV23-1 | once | TGCGCCCCAGAGCCAGCAGGGGACACTGAAGCTTTCTTT | CAPEPAGDTEAFF
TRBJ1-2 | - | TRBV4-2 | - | TGTGCCAGCAGCCAAGAAACGGACCCAAACTATGGCTACACCTTC | CASSQETDPNYGYTF
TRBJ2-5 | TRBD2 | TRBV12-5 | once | TGTGCTAGTGGCCTCGGGACTAGCGGAGAGCAAGAGACCCAGTACTTC | CASGLGTSGEQETQYF
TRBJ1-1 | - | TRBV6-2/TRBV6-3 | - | TGTGCCAGCAGCTTTTTTCCCTTTGTCCTACAAGTCATGAACACTGAAGCTTTCTTT | CASSFFPFVLQVMNTEAFF
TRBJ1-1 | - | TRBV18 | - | TGTGCCAGCTCACCACTTAAGACAGTGACGAACACTGAAGCTTTCTTT | CASSPLKTVTNTEAFF
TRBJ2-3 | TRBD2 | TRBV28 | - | TGTGCCAGCAGTTTTGGGGGGAGGGCTAGCACAGATACGCAGTATTTT | CASSFGGRASTDTQYF
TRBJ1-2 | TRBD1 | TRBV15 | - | TGTGCCACCAGCAGAGTGATGGGACAGGGGGAAGGAGGCTACACCTTC | CATSRVMGQGEGGYTF
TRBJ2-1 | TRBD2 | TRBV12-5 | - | TGTGCTAGTGGTTTGGCCATAGCGGGAATCGGGGATGAGCAGTTCTTC | CASGLAIAGIGDEQFF
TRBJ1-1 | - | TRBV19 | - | TGTGCCAGTAGGCGACCCGTTGGGGGTAGGAGGTCTGAAGCTTTCTTT | CASRRPVGGRRSEAFF
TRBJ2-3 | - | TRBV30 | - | TGTGCCTGGGTGAGGGGGGATGCAGATACGCAGTATTTT | CAWVRGDADTQYF
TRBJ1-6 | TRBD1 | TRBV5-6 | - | TGTGCCAGCAGCCGCAGAACAGGGGGTGGGACACCCCTCCACTTT | CASSRRTGGGTPLHF
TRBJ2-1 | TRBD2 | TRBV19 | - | TGTGCCAGTAGTAGGGGGGGAGGGCTCGCTACGGGGCCCTACAATGAGCAGTTCTTC | CASSRGGGLATGPYNEQFF
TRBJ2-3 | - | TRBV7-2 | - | TGTGCCAGCAGCCCCGAGGGTGGCCGAAGCACAGATACGCAGTATTTT | CASSPEGGRSTDTQYF
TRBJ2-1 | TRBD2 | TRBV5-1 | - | TGCGCCAGCAGCCCCTCCTGGACTAGCGGAAATGAGCAGTTCTTC | CASSPSWTSGNEQFF
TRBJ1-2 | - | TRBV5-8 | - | TGTGCCAGCAGTTCCCGGGGCGCGGATGGCTACACCTTC | CASSSRGADGYTF
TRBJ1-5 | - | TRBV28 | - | TGTGCCAGCAGGACACAGATCGGCAATCAGCCCCAGCATTTT | CASRTQIGNQPQHF
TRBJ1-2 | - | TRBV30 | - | TGTGCCTGGAGTGAAGGGGGCTATGGCTACACCTTC | CAWSEGGYGYTF
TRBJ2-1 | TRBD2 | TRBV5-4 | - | TGTGCCAGCAGCTCCATTGGACTAGCGAGGAACTACAATGAGCAGTTCTTC | CASSSIGLARNYNEQFF
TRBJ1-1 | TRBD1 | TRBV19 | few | TGTGCCAGTAGTCGACAGGGTCGAGGCGAAGCTTTCTTT | CASSRQGRGEAFF
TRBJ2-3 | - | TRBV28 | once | TGTGCCAGCAGTCCTAGGGCAGATACGCAGTATTTT | CASSPRADTQYF
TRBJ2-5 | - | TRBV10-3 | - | TGTGCCATCAGTGAAGGGGACCGCCGGGAGACCCAGTACTTC | CAISEGDRRETQYF
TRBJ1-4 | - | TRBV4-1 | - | TGCGCCAGCAGCCACTCCAGGACAACGGGATATCGTAATGAAAAACTGTTTTTT | CASSHSRTTGYRNEKLFF
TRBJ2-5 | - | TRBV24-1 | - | TGTGCCACCAGTGATTCGCAGGGCCAAGAGACCCAGTACTTC | CATSDSQGQETQYF
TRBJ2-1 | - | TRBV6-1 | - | TGTGCCAGCAGTGAAATAGCGCAAAATTACAATGAGCAGTTCTTC | CASSEIAQNYNEQFF
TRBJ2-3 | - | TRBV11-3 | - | TGTGCCAGCAGCCCCGACCCTTCCAGCACAGATACGCAGTATTTT | CASSPDPSSTDTQYF
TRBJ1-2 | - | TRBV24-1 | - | TGTGCCACCAGTGATTCCTCCGGGGCCTATGGCTACACCTTC | CATSDSSGAYGYTF
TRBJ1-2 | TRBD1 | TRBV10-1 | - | TGCGCCAGCAGTGGACAGGGCGGTAACTATGGCTACACCTTC | CASSGQGGNYGYTF
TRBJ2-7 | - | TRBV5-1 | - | TGCGCCAGCAGCCACTGGGAGGCCTACGAGCAGTACTTC | CASSHWEAYEQYF
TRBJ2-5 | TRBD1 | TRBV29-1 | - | TGCAGCGTTGATACCGCAGGGGGAGAGACCCAGTACTTC | CSVDTAGGETQYF
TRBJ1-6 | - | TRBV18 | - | TGTGCCAGCTCACCCGGGGACTTCTATAATTCACCCCTCCACTTT | CASSPGDFYNSPLHF
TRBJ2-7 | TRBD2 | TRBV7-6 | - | TGTGCCAGCAGCTTGGGACTAGCGGGAGACGAGCAGTACTTC | CASSLGLAGDEQYF
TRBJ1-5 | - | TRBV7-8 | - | TGTGCCAGCAGCTTAGAGTCCTATCAGCCCCAGCATTTT | CASSLESYQPQHF
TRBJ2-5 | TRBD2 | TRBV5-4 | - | TGTGCCAGCAGCTTCGGACTAGCGGGCCAAACACAAGAGACCCAGTACTTC | CASSFGLAGQTQETQYF
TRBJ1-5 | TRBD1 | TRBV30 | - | TGTGCCTGGAGAGCCGGGACAGGGTTGGATCAGCCCCAGCATTTT | CAWRAGTGLDQPQHF
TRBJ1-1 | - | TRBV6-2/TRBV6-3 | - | TGTGCCAGCAGTTACAGGGTGGGGTACACTGAAGCTTTCTTT | CASSYRVGYTEAFF
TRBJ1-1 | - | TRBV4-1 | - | TGCGCCAGCAGCCAACCCGGGACGGGGGCATCCACTGAAGCTTTCTTT | CASSQPGTGASTEAFF
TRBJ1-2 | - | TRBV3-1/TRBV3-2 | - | TGTGCCAGCAGTCGGCAGACCTATGGCTACACCTTC | CASSRQTYGYTF
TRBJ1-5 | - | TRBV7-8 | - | TGTGCCAGCAGCTTTAGCAGGGGAGACAATCAGCCCCAGCATTTT | CASSFSRGDNQPQHF
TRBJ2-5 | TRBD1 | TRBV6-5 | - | TGTGCCGGAAAGGGACAGGCCCTGTCCTCTGGGACCCAGTACTTC | CAGKGQALSSGTQYF
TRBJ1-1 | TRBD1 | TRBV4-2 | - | TGTGCCAGCAGCCAAGATAGGGCAGGGGGGAGTCCGGCTGAAGCTTTCTTT | CASSQDRAGGSPAEAFF
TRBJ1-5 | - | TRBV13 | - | TGTGCCAGCAGCTTGGCCGGGCCCAATCAGCCCCAGCATTTT | CASSLAGPNQPQHF
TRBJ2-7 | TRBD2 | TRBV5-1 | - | TGCGCCAGCAGCCAGGGGACTAGCGGGAGATACGAGCAGTACTTC | CASSQGTSGRYEQYF
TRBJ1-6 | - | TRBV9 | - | TGTGCCAGCAGCGCCGAGGGGGTGTATAATTCACCCCTCCACTTT | CASSAEGVYNSPLHF
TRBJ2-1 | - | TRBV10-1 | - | TGCGCCAGCAGTCCCTTAGGGAATGAGCAGTTCTTC | CASSPLGNEQFF
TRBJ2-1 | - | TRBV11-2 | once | TGTGCCAGCAGCTTAACGGGCGGAGGCATTACTGGCAATGAGCAGTTCTTC | CASSLTGGGITGNEQFF
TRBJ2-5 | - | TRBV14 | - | TGTGCCAGCAGCCACACATCGGTGCTAGCGAGCCAAGAGACCCAGTACTTC | CASSHTSVLASQETQYF
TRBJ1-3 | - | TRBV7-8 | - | TGTGCCAGCAGCCCCGCCGGGGAGAGCGGAAACACCATATATTTT | CASSPAGESGNTIYF
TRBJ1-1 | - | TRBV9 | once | TGTGCCAGCAGCGTGCACGAGGGGAACACTGAAGCTTTCTTT | CASSVHEGNTEAFF